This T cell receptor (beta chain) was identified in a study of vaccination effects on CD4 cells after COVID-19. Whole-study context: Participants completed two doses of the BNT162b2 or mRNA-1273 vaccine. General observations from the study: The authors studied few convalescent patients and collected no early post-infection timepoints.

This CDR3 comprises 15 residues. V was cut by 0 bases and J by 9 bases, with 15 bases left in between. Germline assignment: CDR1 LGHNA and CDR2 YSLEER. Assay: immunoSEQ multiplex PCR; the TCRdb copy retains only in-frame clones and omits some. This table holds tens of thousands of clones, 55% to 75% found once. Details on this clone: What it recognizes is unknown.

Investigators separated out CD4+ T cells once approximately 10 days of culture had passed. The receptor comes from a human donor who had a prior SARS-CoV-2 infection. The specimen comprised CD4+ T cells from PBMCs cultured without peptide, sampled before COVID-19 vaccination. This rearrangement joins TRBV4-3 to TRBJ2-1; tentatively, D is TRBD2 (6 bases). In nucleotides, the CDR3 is TGCGCCAGCAGCCAAGATTTGTTCTTGGGGGGTGAGCAGTTCTTC. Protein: CASSQDLFLGGEQFF.